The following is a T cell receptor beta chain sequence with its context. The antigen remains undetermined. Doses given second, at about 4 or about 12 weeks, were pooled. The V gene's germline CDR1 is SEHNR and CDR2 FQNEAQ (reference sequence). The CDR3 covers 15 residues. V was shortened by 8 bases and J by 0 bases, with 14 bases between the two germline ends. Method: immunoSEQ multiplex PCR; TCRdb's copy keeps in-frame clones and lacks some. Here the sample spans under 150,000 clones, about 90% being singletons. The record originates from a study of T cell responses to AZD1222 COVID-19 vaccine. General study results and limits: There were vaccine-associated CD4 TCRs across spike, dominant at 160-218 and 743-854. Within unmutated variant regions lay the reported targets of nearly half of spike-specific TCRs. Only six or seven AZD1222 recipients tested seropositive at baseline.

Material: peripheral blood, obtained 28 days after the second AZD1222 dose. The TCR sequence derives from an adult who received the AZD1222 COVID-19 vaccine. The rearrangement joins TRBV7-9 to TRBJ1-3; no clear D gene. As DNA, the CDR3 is TGTGCCAGCGGGATAACAGTGAACTCTGGAAACACCATATATTTT. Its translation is CASGITVNSGNTIYF.